The clone carrying this T cell receptor (beta chain) was seen ten or more times. Its antigen is not identified. The read gets to within 3 residues of the CDR3 end, and the germline J gene fills in the rest. The V gene's germline CDR1 is SGHAT and CDR2 FQNNGV. V shed 1 base and J shed 2 bases, with 11 bases lying between them. The length of the CDR3 is 15 residues. Some clones are missing from TCRdb's copy, which holds only in-frame ones; the method was immunoSEQ multiplex PCR. The sample holds just over 25,000 clones, and no clone turns up only once. CVID subjects were neither ill nor on immunomodulatory or immunosuppressive medication at sampling. This sample was taken from a study of T cell clonality in common variable immunodeficiency. General study points: TCRbeta clonality was increased in CVID versus healthy controls. Fewer deletions and N-nucleotide insertions were reportedly seen in common variable immunodeficiency TCR beta sequences. The cause of increased CVID clonality remains unclear without subpopulation sequencing.

This clonotype originated in a human donor with common variable immunodeficiency. Sequenced input: peripheral blood mononuclear cells. This chain uses TRBV11-2 with TRBJ2-5; D is undetermined. CDR3 DNA (partial): TGTGCCAGCAGCTTAGGGCAAGTAGCACAAGAGACC. Residues: CASSLGQVAQET. The complete CDR3 protein is CASSLGQVAQETQYF. The full variable domain, completed using reference TRBV11-2 and TRBJ2-5, is EAGVAQSPRYKIIEKRQSVAFWCNPISGHATLYWYQQILGQGPKLLIQFQNNGVVDDSQLPKDRFSAERLKGVDSTLKIQPAKLEDSAVYLCASSLGQVAQETQYFGPGTRLLVL.